Below, 32 T cell receptor beta chains from the same sample are listed, as sequenced in a study of CD8+ T cells in alopecia areata. Once RNA had been extracted, it was reverse transcribed into cDNA to act as the sequencing template. Here immunoSEQ multiplex PCR was the method, and the copy in TCRdb shows in-frame clones only, minus some. In the table there are about 140,000 clones, about 85% of which are singletons. Stated treatment: oral pan-JAK inhibitor, 5-10 mg twice daily. Sequences were derived from CD8+ T cells sorted from blood, sampled at week 4, from a patient treated with tofacitinib. The source of these receptors is a human donor with alopecia areata.

This chain links TRBV6-5 with TRBJ2-2; TRBD1 matches 10 bases. Losses at the gene ends were 7 bases for V and 5 bases for J; bases not matched to a gene: 7. The CDR3 length is 15 residues. The germline V gene has CDR1 MNHEY and CDR2 SVGAGI. In nucleotides, the CDR3 is TGTGCCAGCACTATGACAGGGGGCGGAACCGGGGAGCTGTTTTTT. It encodes CASTMTGGGTGELFF.

CDR3 residues: CASSEFTGFETQYF. The CDR3 bases are TGTGCCAGCAGTGAATTCACGGGATTTGAGACCCAGTACTTC. This chain links TRBV25-1 with TRBJ2-5, with D tentatively TRBD2 (5 bases). Germline-derived CDR1 and CDR2 are MGHDK and SYGVNS. Trimming shortened V by 1 base and J by 5 bases, and 11 bases separated the two germline ends. This CDR3 contains 14 residues. The full variable domain, its missing parts supplied by reference TRBV25-1 and TRBJ2-5, is EADIYQTPRYLVIGTGKKITLECSQTMGHDKMYWYQQDPGMELHLIHYSYGVNSTEKGDLSSESTVSRIRTEHFPLTLESARPSHTSQYLCASSEFTGFETQYFGPGTRLLVL.

The chain links TRBV29-1 to TRBJ1-1, with D possibly TRBD1 on 5 matching bases. CDR3 length: 14 residues. V lost 5 bases to trimming and J lost 3 bases, with 16 bases between them. Germline CDR1 reads SQVTM; CDR2 reads ANQGSEA. DNA of the CDR3: TGCAGCGTTAGGGGCGCCGAAGAAGACACTGAAGCTTTCTTT. Its protein is CSVRGAEEDTEAFF.

V and J are TRBV5-1 and TRBJ2-7; D is perhaps TRBD1 (5 bases). Trimming stripped 0 bases from V and 4 bases from J, with 11 bases between. Germline CDR1 is SGHRS and CDR2 is YFSETQ. The CDR3 is made up of 14 amino acids. CDR3 nucleotides: TGCGCCAGCAGCTTGGCCCCCGACAGTTACGAGCAGTACTTC. It translates to CASSLAPDSYEQYF.

The gene calls are TRBV11-2 and TRBJ2-1, with 11 bases fitting TRBD2. Per germline, CDR1 SGHAT and CDR2 FQNNGV. CDR3 length: 16 residues. J was trimmed by 4 bases and V by 4 bases; bases with no gene match: 6. As DNA, the CDR3 is TGTGCCAGCAGCTCCTTAGCGGGAGGGCTATACAATGAGCAGTTCTTC. Its translation: CASSSLAGGLYNEQFF. The variable domain in full, with the rest retrieved from reference TRBV11-2 and TRBJ2-1, is EAGVAQSPRYKIIEKRQSVAFWCNPISGHATLYWYQQILGQGPKLLIQFQNNGVVDDSQLPKDRFSAERLKGVDSTLKIQPAKLEDSAVYLCASSSLAGGLYNEQFFGPGTRLTVL.

The genes are TRBV4-1 and TRBJ1-2; D remains ambiguous. Germline V gives CDR1 MGHRA, CDR2 YSYEKL. The V and J ends lost 0 bases and 7 bases respectively, with 12 bases between them. CDR3 size: 14 residues. This chain's CDR3 is CASSQDQAGGGYTF. The CDR3 nucleotides read TGCGCCAGCAGCCAAGATCAGGCAGGAGGTGGCTACACCTTC.

This clone came up a few times. This sequence joins TRBV19 and TRBJ1-1; D not resolved. Deletions cut 4 bases from V and 4 bases from J, with 7 bases between. This CDR3 region has 12 residues. CDR1 and CDR2 (germline): LNHDA, SQIVND (reference sequence). The CDR3 DNA is TGTGCCAGTAGTAGTGGAATCACTGAAGCTTTCTTT. Translating it yields CASSSGITEAFF.

As for this clone: Other DNA sequences of this sample code for an identical CDR3. This chain uses TRBV5-1 with TRBJ2-7; D possibly corresponds to TRBD1 (5 bases). The CDR3 consists of 14 residues. The germline V and J ends were trimmed by 0 bases and 6 bases, with 13 bases remaining between them. Germline CDR1 reads SGHRS; CDR2 reads YFSETQ. CDR3 amino acids: CASSLGQGLFEQYF. The CDR3 region has the DNA TGCGCCAGCAGCTTGGGGCAGGGTTTGTTCGAGCAGTACTTC.

The chain has TRBV11-2 and TRBJ1-1; a weak D match, TRBD1 (5 bases). The CDR3 extends over 12 amino acids. Germline V gene lookup returns CDR1 SGHAT and CDR2 FQNNGV. V lost 6 bases and J lost 3, with 8 bases in between. Written as DNA, the CDR3 is TGTGCCAGCAGTAGAGGGGACACTGAAGCTTTCTTT. Protein product: CASSRGDTEAFF. The complete variable domain, with remaining parts taken from reference TRBV11-2 and TRBJ1-1, reads EAGVAQSPRYKIIEKRQSVAFWCNPISGHATLYWYQQILGQGPKLLIQFQNNGVVDDSQLPKDRFSAERLKGVDSTLKIQPAKLEDSAVYLCASSRGDTEAFFGQGTRLTVV.

The V gene is TRBV7-9, the J gene TRBJ2-1, with D perhaps matching TRBD2 (5 bases). Between the trimmed V and J ends, which lost 3 bases and 4 bases, there was a span of 10 bases. Germline V gives CDR1 SEHNR, CDR2 FQNEAQ (reference sequence). The CDR3 has 14 amino acids. CDR3 DNA sequence: TGTGCCAGCAGCTTGTCGGGGAGTTACAATGAGCAGTTCTTC. Its translation is CASSLSGSYNEQFF.

In this sample, this clone turned up once. This rearrangement joins TRBV27 to TRBJ1-2, with 10 nucleotides matching TRBD1. The CDR3 length is 15 residues. CDR1 is MNHEY, CDR2 SMNVEV, per germline (reference sequence). The V and J ends lost 3 bases and 7 bases, in that order; junction bases with no gene match: 8. CDR3 in DNA: TGTGCCAGCAGTTTTACCGGGACAGGGGCTGGTGGCTACACCTTC. Its protein product is CASSFTGTGAGGYTF.

The chain employs TRBV30 and TRBJ2-4; D is ambiguous. Germline assignment: CDR1 GTSNPN and CDR2 SVGIG (reference sequence). The length of the CDR3 is 15 residues. V was pared by 0 bases and J by 0 bases, with 9 bases between. The CDR3 DNA reads as TGTGCCTGGAGTGTACGTCTGCTAGCCAAAAACATTCAGTACTTC. It translates to CAWSVRLLAKNIQYF.

This chain uses TRBV30 with TRBJ2-7; maybe TRBD2 (5 bases). V was cut by 1 base and J by 1 base, with 11 bases left in between. The CDR3 consists of 14 residues. In germline, CDR1 is GTSNPN, CDR2 SVGIG (reference sequence). CDR3 sequence reads: CAWSAPDFSYEQYF. CDR3 coding DNA: TGTGCCTGGAGTGCCCCGGACTTTTCCTACGAGCAGTACTTC. Full variable domain (rest looked up from reference TRBV30 and TRBJ2-7): SQTIHQWPATLVQPVGSPLSLECTVEGTSNPNLYWYRQAAGRGLQLLFYSVGIGQISSEVPQNLSASRPQDRQFILSSKKLLLSDSGFYLCAWSAPDFSYEQYFGPGTRLTVT.

This chain joins TRBV30 and TRBJ1-1; D unresolved. The germline V gene encodes CDR1 GTSNPN and CDR2 SVGIG (reference sequence). CDR3 length: 13 residues. Between the trimmed V and J ends, which lost 2 bases and 2 bases, there was a span of 9 bases. The CDR3 nucleotides read TGTGCCTGGAGTCGAATAGTCAACACTGAAGCTTTCTTT. Protein product: CAWSRIVNTEAFF.

CDR3 nucleotides: TGTGCCAGCAGCTTGGAGGCGAACACCGGGGAGCTGTTTTTT. Translating it yields CASSLEANTGELFF. The chain uses TRBV5-4 and TRBJ2-2; D is unresolved. Trimming shortened V by 0 bases and J by 0 bases, and 3 bases separated the two germline ends. Per germline, CDR1 SGHNT and CDR2 YYREEE (reference sequence). This CDR3 contains 14 residues.

J is TRBJ2-2 and V is TRBV19, with 7 bases lining up with TRBD1. This CDR3 region has 15 residues. The V and J ends lost 4 bases and 4 bases, in that order; junction bases with no gene match: 6. The V gene's germline CDR1 is LNHDA and CDR2 SQIVND (reference sequence). Written as DNA, the CDR3 is TGTGCCAGTAGTAAGGGGGCCCTGGCCACCGGGGAGCTGTTTTTT. This translates into CASSKGALATGELFF. The full variable domain, rest sourced from reference TRBV19 and TRBJ2-2, is DGGITQSPKYLFRKEGQNVTLSCEQNLNHDAMYWYRQDPGQGLRLIYYSQIVNDFQKGDIAEGYSVSREKKESFPLTVTSAQKNPTAFYLCASSKGALATGELFFGEGSRLTVL.

This chain connects TRBV27 to TRBJ2-3; D ambiguous. Germline V gene sequence: CDR1 MNHEY, CDR2 SMNVEV (reference sequence). Trimming pared 2 bases from V and 2 bases from J, leaving 8 bases between. This CDR3 is built from 14 residues. The CDR3 protein is CASSLHRSTDTQYF. The CDR3 bases are TGTGCCAGCAGTTTACACCGGTCCACAGATACGCAGTATTTT.

This clone was picked up a small number of times. J is TRBJ2-1 and V is TRBV29-1, with D possibly TRBD1 on 5 matching bases. The CDR3 covers 13 residues. V was pared by 0 bases and J by 6 bases, with 9 bases between. Germline V gene data show CDR1 as SQVTM and CDR2 as ANQGSEA. CDR3 region: CSVEEGQLNEQFF. The CDR3 DNA sequence: TGCAGCGTTGAAGAGGGGCAGCTCAATGAGCAGTTCTTC.

This chain links TRBV7-4 with TRBJ1-2; tentatively, D is TRBD1 (5 bases). The CDR3 covers 14 residues. V was cut by 5 bases and J by 8 bases, with 18 bases left in between. CDR1 is SGHVT and CDR2 is SQSDAQ in the germline V gene. The DNA of the CDR3 is TGTGCCAGCAGCCTCGGGGGGGATCACGGAGGCTACACCTTC. Translation gives CASSLGGDHGGYTF.

This chain joins TRBV27 and TRBJ2-7, with D unresolved. V gave up 4 bases and J gave up 2 bases, with 12 bases separating them. The CDR3 loop spans 14 amino acids. From germline, CDR1 is MNHEY and CDR2 SMNVEV (reference sequence). DNA for the CDR3: TGTGCCAGCAGTTCCCCGGACCGAGCCTACGAGCAGTACTTC. Translation: CASSSPDRAYEQYF.

This chain connects TRBV2 to TRBJ2-7; D uncertain. The germline V gene has CDR1 SNHLY and CDR2 FYNNEI. Trimming removed 3 bases at V and 2 bases at J, with 11 bases between. The CDR3 has 14 residues. Here the CDR3 reads CASSDKAYTYEQYF. The CDR3 DNA follows: TGTGCCAGCAGTGACAAAGCTTATACCTACGAGCAGTACTTC.

The chain combines TRBV27 with TRBJ1-2; the D gene is possibly TRBD1 (5 bases). Trimming removed 5 bases at V and 8 bases at J, with 15 bases between. The CDR3 sequence is 13 residues long. CDR1 is MNHEY and CDR2 is SMNVEV in the germline V gene (reference sequence). CDR3 coding DNA: TGTGCCAGCAGTGACAGTCCCCTCAGGGGCTACACCTTC. It encodes CASSDSPLRGYTF.

This chain joins TRBV7-9 and TRBJ1-3; D perhaps matches TRBD1 (5 bases). CDR1 and CDR2 from the germline V gene are SEHNR and FQNEAQ (reference sequence). This CDR3 is 18 amino acids long. The ends were cut back, 5 bases at V and 0 bases at J, with 20 bases in the middle. DNA for the CDR3: TGTGCCAGCAGCCCCACCCCATCGTATGGGACCTCTGGAAACACCATATATTTT. This translates into CASSPTPSYGTSGNTIYF.

This rearrangement joins TRBV7-9 to TRBJ2-1, with unresolved D. V was trimmed by 6 bases and J by 6 bases, leaving 18 bases between them. CDR1 is SEHNR, CDR2 FQNEAQ, per germline (reference sequence). The CDR3 consists of 15 residues. The CDR3 protein is CASSPPKLASNEQFF. The CDR3 DNA sequence: TGTGCCAGCAGTCCTCCCAAGCTGGCTAGCAATGAGCAGTTCTTC.

This sequence joins TRBV6-6 and TRBJ1-5, with TRBD1 as a possible D gene (5 bases). Trimming stripped 6 bases from V and 5 bases from J, with 11 bases between. CDR1 is MNHNY and CDR2 is SVGAGI in the germline V gene (reference sequence). The CDR3 has 13 amino acids. The CDR3 loop is CASRRTTDQPQHF. CDR3 sequence (DNA): TGTGCCAGCAGAAGGACAACCGATCAGCCCCAGCATTTT.

The rearrangement joins TRBV27 to TRBJ1-2; D unclear. CDR3 length equals 13 residues. The V end lost 5 bases, the J end lost 4 bases, and 11 bases lay between the germline ends. CDR1 and CDR2 (germline): MNHEY, SMNVEV (reference sequence). CDR3 coding DNA: TGTGCCAGCAGTCCCGGGTCTTCCTATGGCTACACCTTC. Translating gives CASSPGSSYGYTF.

The V and J genes are TRBV29-1 and TRBJ2-5, with 7 bases lining up with TRBD1. This CDR3 comprises 15 residues. Germline V gives CDR1 SQVTM, CDR2 ANQGSEA. J was trimmed by 4 bases and V by 3 bases; bases with no gene match: 11. CDR3 nucleotides: TGCAGCGTTGACTCCGGGCAGGGGGTGGGAGAGACCCAGTACTTC. Amino acid sequence: CSVDSGQGVGETQYF.

This chain connects TRBV5-1 to TRBJ2-7; D is possibly TRBD2 (5 bases). Germline values: CDR1 SGHRS, CDR2 YFSETQ. Trimming took off 4 bases at V and 0 bases at J, with 11 bases between the two ends. This CDR3 spans 14 amino acids. CDR3 protein: CASSPMGVSYEQYF. The CDR3 coding sequence is TGCGCCAGCAGCCCAATGGGAGTCTCCTACGAGCAGTACTTC.

The chain combines TRBV6-1 with TRBJ2-7, with 11 bases that match TRBD2. With 0 bases clipped from V and 6 bases from J, the junction kept 10 bases outside the gene matches. Germline loops: CDR1 MNHNS, CDR2 SASEGT. The CDR3 sequence is 17 residues long. The CDR3 is CASSEAPLYSGGGEQYF. In nucleotides, the CDR3 is TGTGCCAGCAGTGAAGCCCCCCTGTATAGCGGGGGGGGCGAGCAGTACTTC.

The rearrangement joins TRBV29-1 to TRBJ2-7; a possible D gene is TRBD2 (5 bases). This CDR3 region has 14 residues. Germline values: CDR1 SQVTM, CDR2 ANQGSEA. The V gene lost 4 bases and the J gene lost 3 bases, with 16 bases spanning the gap. The CDR3 protein is CSVGLSGEIYEQYF. In DNA form, the CDR3 reads TGCAGCGTTGGGTTGTCTGGGGAGATCTACGAGCAGTACTTC.

The chain uses TRBV19 and TRBJ2-7; TRBD1 matches at 7 bases. This CDR3 has 13 amino acids. The V and J ends lost 7 bases and 3 bases, in that order; junction bases with no gene match: 6. The V gene's germline CDR1 is LNHDA and CDR2 SQIVND (reference sequence). The CDR3: CASIPRDSYEQYF. As DNA, the CDR3 is TGTGCCAGTATTCCCCGGGACAGCTACGAGCAGTACTTC.

The chain carries TRBV6-1 and TRBJ2-1; no reliable D call. This CDR3 has 15 residues. V dropped 1 base and J dropped 7 bases, with 14 bases sitting between them. Germline V lookup: CDR1 MNHNS, CDR2 SASEGT. CDR3 coding DNA: TGTGCCAGCAGTGAAGACTTACGGCAGTCTAATGAGCAGTTCTTC. This sequence encodes CASSEDLRQSNEQFF.